Each of the 15 T cell receptor beta chains below was sequenced from the same sample in a study of blood T cell repertoires in COVID-19. The data were produced by immunoSEQ multiplex PCR, yet TCRdb's version contains in-frame clones alone and is incomplete. The sample lists about 480,000 clones; about 89% were seen once. The sample consisted of peripheral blood. These receptors all stem from a woman between 45 and 65 years old with COVID-19, enrolled during active disease.

The CDR3 DNA follows: TGTGCCAGCAGGACAGGGGGCGATAACTATGGCTACACCTTC. Amino acids: CASRTGGDNYGYTF. The V gene is TRBV3-1 (or the pseudogene TRBV3-2), the J gene TRBJ1-2, with 10 bases matching TRBD1. The CDR3 runs to 14 residues. Trimming cost V 6 bases and J 1 base; bases outside gene matches: 2. The V gene's germline CDR1 is LGHDT and CDR2 YNNKEL (reference sequence).

The chain uses TRBV7-8 and TRBJ1-1; 8 bases are shared with TRBD1. V dropped 5 bases and J dropped 11; count of bases not matched to a gene: 10. CDR3 size: 13 residues. Germline V CDR1 and CDR2: SGHVS, FQNEAQ. The CDR3 sequence: CASSVWQGAGAFF. CDR3 nucleotide sequence: TGTGCCAGCAGCGTGTGGCAGGGGGCTGGCGCTTTCTTT.

The rearrangement joins TRBV3-1 (or the pseudogene TRBV3-2) to TRBJ1-6, with D possibly TRBD1 on 5 matching bases. CDR1 and CDR2 from the germline V gene are LGHDT and YNNKEL (reference sequence). The CDR3 is 15 residues long. V was pared by 5 bases and J by 4 bases, with 12 bases between. For the CDR3, the DNA is TGTGCCAGCAGCTCGACCGGGGGGTATAATTCACCCCTCCACTTT. It specifies CASSSTGGYNSPLHF.

The chain is built from TRBV18 and TRBJ1-1; TRBD1 agrees at 10 bases. V shed 4 bases and J 1 base; nucleotides not matched to a gene: 6. Germline V CDR1 and CDR2: KGHSH, LQKENI. The CDR3 contains 16 residues. CDR3 coding DNA: TGTGCCAGCTCACTCGCGAGACAGGGGGCGAACACTGAAGCTTTCTTT. Its protein is CASSLARQGANTEAFF.

In its sample, this clone was seen once. V is TRBV6-5 and J is TRBJ1-5; TRBD1 matches at 7 bases. Germline V gene sequence: CDR1 MNHEY, CDR2 SVGAGI. The CDR3 extends over 14 amino acids. V was pared by 6 bases and J by 3 bases, with 5 bases of the junction left unmatched. The CDR3 region is CASSQTGFNQPQHF. DNA of the CDR3: TGTGCCAGCAGCCAGACAGGGTTCAATCAGCCCCAGCATTTT.

The V call is TRBV5-4, the J call TRBJ1-1, with D possibly being TRBD1 (5 bases). Germline V gene data show CDR1 as SGHNT and CDR2 as YYREEE (reference sequence). V lost 0 bases and J lost 4, with 10 bases in between. This CDR3 is built from 14 residues. The CDR3 bases are TGTGCCAGCAGCTTGGCATCAGGGCGCACTGAAGCTTTCTTT. It is translated as CASSLASGRTEAFF.

V and J are TRBV2 and TRBJ2-3, with D perhaps matching TRBD2 (6 bases). This CDR3 is 16 amino acids long. Looked up from germline, CDR1 is SNHLY and CDR2 is FYNNEI. V gave up 6 bases and J gave up 7 bases, with 23 bases separating them. The CDR3 DNA reads as TGTGCCAGCAGATTAGCGTATGCGGGAACCACGCATACGCAGTATTTT. Its translation is CASRLAYAGTTHTQYF.

The chain uses TRBV20-1 and TRBJ1-2; D might be TRBD1 (5 bases). CDR1 and CDR2 from the germline V gene are DFQATT and SNEGSKA (reference sequence). Trimming removed 3 bases at V and 3 bases at J, with 23 bases between. The CDR3 is 17 residues long. The CDR3 is CSASYRDSSLPYYGYTF. The CDR3 DNA is TGCAGTGCTAGTTACCGGGACTCTTCCCTCCCATACTATGGCTACACCTTC.

The genes are TRBV7-9 and TRBJ1-1; no firm D call. Germline CDR1 reads SEHNR; CDR2 reads FQNEAQ (reference sequence). Trimming left V 1 base short and J 1 base short, with 13 bases between. The CDR3 has 16 amino acids. CDR3 loop: CASSLVRGQRNTEAFF. The CDR3 DNA reads as TGTGCCAGCAGCTTAGTCAGAGGGCAGAGGAACACTGAAGCTTTCTTT.

This clone showed up just once. The J gene is TRBJ2-5, the V gene TRBV3-1 (or the pseudogene TRBV3-2), with a possible D match to TRBD1 (7 bases). Germline values: CDR1 LGHDT, CDR2 YNNKEL (reference sequence). The ends were cut back, 8 bases at V and 4 bases at J, with 11 bases in the middle. The CDR3 is 12 amino acids. The CDR3 loop reads CASHRGGETQYF. The DNA for the CDR3 is TGTGCCAGCCACAGGGGAGGAGAGACCCAGTACTTC.

V and J are TRBV5-1 and TRBJ2-3; 9 bases agree with TRBD1. The V segment lost 10 bases and the J segment 2 bases; nucleotides outside the gene matches: 5. CDR1 and CDR2 from the germline V gene are SGHRS and YFSETQ. CDR3 length: 13 amino acids. CDR3 protein: CAAGDRDTDTQYF. The CDR3 DNA follows: TGCGCCGCCGGGGACAGGGACACAGATACGCAGTATTTT. The whole variable domain, remainder taken from reference TRBV5-1 and TRBJ2-3, is KAGVTQTPRYLIKTRGQQVTLSCSPISGHRSVSWYQQTPGQGLQFLFEYFSETQRNKGNFPGRFSGRQFSNSRSEMNVSTLELGDSALYLCAAGDRDTDTQYFGPGTRLTVL.

The rearrangement links TRBV4-1 to TRBJ1-1; no reliable D call. The V gene lost 0 bases and the J gene lost 3 bases, with 17 bases spanning the gap. Per the germline V gene, CDR1 is MGHRA and CDR2 is YSYEKL. This CDR3 spans 17 amino acids. The CDR3 nucleotides are TGCGCCAGCAGCCAAGAAAAGGCGGCGGGGTGGGACACTGAAGCTTTCTTT. Amino acids: CASSQEKAAGWDTEAFF.

CDR3 region: CASSLSQVNHEQYF. The CDR3 DNA follows: TGTGCCAGCAGCTTATCGCAGGTAAACCACGAGCAGTACTTC. The chain links TRBV11-2 to TRBJ2-7; D unresolved. The germline gives CDR1 SGHAT, CDR2 FQNNGV. Trimming stripped 2 bases from V and 5 bases from J, with 13 bases between. The CDR3 length is 14 residues.

J is TRBJ1-3 and V is TRBV6-5; the D is unclear. The CDR3 is made up of 15 amino acids. Trimming removed 7 bases at V and 0 bases at J, with 13 bases between. Germline V lookup: CDR1 MNHEY, CDR2 SVGAGI. CDR3 in DNA: TGTGCCAGCAACGGGTTCGGTTACTCTGGAAACACCATATATTTT. Translation gives CASNGFGYSGNTIYF.

As DNA, the CDR3 is TGCAGCGTTGTTAGACACATGAACACTGAAGCTTTCTTT. It encodes CSVVRHMNTEAFF. The chain has TRBV29-1 and TRBJ1-1; no clear D. Germline V CDR1 and CDR2: SQVTM, ANQGSEA. V was cut by 4 bases and J by 0 bases, with 9 bases left in between. CDR3 length: 13 amino acids.